This T cell receptor beta chain was sequenced for a study of blood T cell repertoires in COVID-19. Turning to the study itself: Acute-phase and convalescent COVID-19 samples originated in the United States, Italy and Spain. T cells, B-cell-depleted T cells, or PBMCs provided the cDNA or gDNA that served as material.

Trimming cost V 2 bases and J 1 base, with 11 bases left between them. This CDR3 has 15 residues. Germline V gene data show CDR1 as MNHEY and CDR2 as SMNVEV (reference sequence). Original processing methods: Reference gene primer amplification gave estimated nucleated cell counts. Generated by immunoSEQ multiplex PCR, the TCRdb table keeps only in-frame clones and is missing some. V, J and clone size are those of that table, while D and trimming were read from the DNA. Altogether approximately 280,000 clones are present, roughly 86% being singletons, with the ten largest covering roughly 9.1%. This TCR derives from a man between 18 and 29 years old with active or convalescent COVID-19. Sequencing was done on a sample of peripheral blood. The rearrangement uses TRBV27 and TRBJ1-1; tentatively, D is TRBD1 (5 bases). The CDR3: CASSLIGGRNTEAFF. Written as DNA, the CDR3 is TGTGCCAGCAGTTTAATTGGGGGGAGGAACACTGAAGCTTTCTTT.